This T cell receptor (beta chain) was sequenced for a study of CD8 T cells in ankylosing spondylitis (dated by TCRdb to the late 2010s). Background for the entire study: T cell receptor beta repertoires were profiled in healthy donors and ankylosing spondylitis patients so that disease-linked TCR variants could be found. The full study cohort was made up of 25 ankylosing spondylitis patients and 108 healthy donors. Samples of peripheral blood were taken, and for ankylosing spondylitis patients, synovial fluid was collected as well. The investigation overall reported the following: Blood from ankylosing spondylitis patients appeared to be characterized by a TCR beta motif made up of under ten highly homologous amino acid variants. The disease-linked clones were reported to be significantly enriched in matched synovial fluid samples from ankylosing spondylitis patients. The disease-linked clones had a CD8+ phenotype and were found at relatively low frequencies in peripheral blood. Some motif variants were previously reported in synovial fluid and blood of reactive arthritis patients, suggesting common disease-initiation mechanisms.

This clonotype was picked up many times. This clone's antigen is unknown. No per-base quality is available; no much larger clone lies one base away. TCRdb shows the sequencer as Illumina HiSeq 2500. Quantitative 5'-RACE with molecular barcodes was used to prepare TCR beta libraries. Per the original workflow: A new computational method based on a probabilistic model of VDJ rearrangement was used to identify disease-linked TCR variants. Through fastp at Q25 and MiXCR, TCRdb rebuilt clones from the public reads, retaining in-frame beta chains. Each CDR3 protein gets just one entry, which takes the most common genes and DNA from the rows behind it. The V and J calls shown here were made by TCRdb, not taken from the authors' results. The sample table contains about 69,000 distinct CDR3 sequences; only one count was recorded for approximately 5% of them. The top ten constitute 2.2% of the sample. The sequence was obtained from a male donor with ankylosing spondylitis or in good health (not recorded which). Sequencing was carried out using blood, either unsorted or a sorted T cell fraction (not recorded which).

The CDR3 sequence is CASSLGARGRETQYF. The DNA is TGTGCCAGCAGTTTAGGAGCCAGGGGGCGTGAGACCCAGTACTTC. The V gene is TRBV12-3 or TRBV12-4 and the J gene is TRBJ2-5, and TRBD1 matches 8 of the central bases. V is pruned by 1 base and J by 5 bases, leaving 6 bases of the junction without a gene match. The CDR3 numbers 15 residues from cysteine through phenylalanine. Only the CDR3 portion is preserved as DNA: 45 bases, with reading frame beginning at the first base.